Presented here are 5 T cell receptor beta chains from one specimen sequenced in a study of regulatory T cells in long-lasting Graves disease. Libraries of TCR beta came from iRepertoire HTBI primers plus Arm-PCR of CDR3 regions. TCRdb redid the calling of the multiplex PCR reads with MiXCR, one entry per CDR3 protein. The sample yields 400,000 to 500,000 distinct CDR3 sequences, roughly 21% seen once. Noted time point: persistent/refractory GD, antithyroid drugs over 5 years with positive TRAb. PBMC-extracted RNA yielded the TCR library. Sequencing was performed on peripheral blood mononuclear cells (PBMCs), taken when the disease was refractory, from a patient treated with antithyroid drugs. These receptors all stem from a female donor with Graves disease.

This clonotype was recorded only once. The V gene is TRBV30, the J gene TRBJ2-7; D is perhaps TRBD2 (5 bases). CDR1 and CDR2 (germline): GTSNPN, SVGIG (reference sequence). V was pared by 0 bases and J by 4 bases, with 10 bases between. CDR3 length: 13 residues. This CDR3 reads CAWSVQTGYEQYF. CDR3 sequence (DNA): TGTGCCTGGAGTGTACAGACGGGATACGAGCAGTACTTC.

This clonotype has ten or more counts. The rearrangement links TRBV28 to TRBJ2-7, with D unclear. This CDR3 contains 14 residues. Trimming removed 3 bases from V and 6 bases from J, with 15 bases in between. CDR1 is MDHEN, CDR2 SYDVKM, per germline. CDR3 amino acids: CASSFGGNPSEQYF. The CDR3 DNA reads TGTGCCAGCAGTTTCGGTGGGAACCCTTCCGAGCAGTACTTC.

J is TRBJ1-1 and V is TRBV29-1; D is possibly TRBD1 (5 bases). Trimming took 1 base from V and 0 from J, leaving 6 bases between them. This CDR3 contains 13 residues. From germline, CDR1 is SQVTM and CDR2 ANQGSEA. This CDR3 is CSVEGTMNTEAFF. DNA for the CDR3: TGCAGCGTTGAAGGGACAATGAACACTGAAGCTTTCTTT.

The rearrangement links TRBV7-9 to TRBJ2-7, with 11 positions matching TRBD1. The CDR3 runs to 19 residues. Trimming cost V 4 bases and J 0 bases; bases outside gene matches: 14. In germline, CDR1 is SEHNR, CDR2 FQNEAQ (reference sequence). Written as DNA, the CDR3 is TGTGCCAGCAGCTCCAGAACCGGGACAGGGGGTCCAAGCTCCTACGAGCAGTACTTC. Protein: CASSSRTGTGGPSSYEQYF.

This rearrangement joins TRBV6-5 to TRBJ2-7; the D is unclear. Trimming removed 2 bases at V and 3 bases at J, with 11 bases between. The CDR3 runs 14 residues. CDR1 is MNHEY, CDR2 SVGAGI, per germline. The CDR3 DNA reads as TGTGCCAGCAGTTACGACTGGAGCAGCTACGAGCAGTACTTC. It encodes CASSYDWSSYEQYF.